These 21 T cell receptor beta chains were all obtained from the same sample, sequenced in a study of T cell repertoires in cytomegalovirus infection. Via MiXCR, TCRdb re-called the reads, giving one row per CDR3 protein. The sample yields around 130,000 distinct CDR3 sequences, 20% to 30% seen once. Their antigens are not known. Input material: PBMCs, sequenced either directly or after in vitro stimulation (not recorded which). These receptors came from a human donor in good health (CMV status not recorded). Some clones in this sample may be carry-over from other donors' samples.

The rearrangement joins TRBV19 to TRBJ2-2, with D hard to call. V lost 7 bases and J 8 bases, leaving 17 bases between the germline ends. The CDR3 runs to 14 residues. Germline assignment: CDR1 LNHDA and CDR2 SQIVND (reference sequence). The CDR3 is CASTPGPRRGELFF. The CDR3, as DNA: TGTGCCAGTACCCCGGGCCCCCGACGGGGGGAGCTGTTTTTT.

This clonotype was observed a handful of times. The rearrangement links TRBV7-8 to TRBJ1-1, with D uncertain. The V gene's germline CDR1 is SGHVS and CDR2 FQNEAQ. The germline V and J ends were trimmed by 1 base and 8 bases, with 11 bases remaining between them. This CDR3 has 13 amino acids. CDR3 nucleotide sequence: TGTGCCAGCAGCTTAGACCGTGTAGGGGAAGCTTTCTTT. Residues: CASSLDRVGEAFF.

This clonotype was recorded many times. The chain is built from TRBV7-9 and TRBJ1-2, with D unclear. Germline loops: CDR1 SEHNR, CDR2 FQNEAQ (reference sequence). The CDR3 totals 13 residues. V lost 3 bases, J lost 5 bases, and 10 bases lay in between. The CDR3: CASSLREGYGYTF. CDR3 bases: TGTGCCAGCAGCTTGAGGGAGGGTTATGGCTACACCTTC.

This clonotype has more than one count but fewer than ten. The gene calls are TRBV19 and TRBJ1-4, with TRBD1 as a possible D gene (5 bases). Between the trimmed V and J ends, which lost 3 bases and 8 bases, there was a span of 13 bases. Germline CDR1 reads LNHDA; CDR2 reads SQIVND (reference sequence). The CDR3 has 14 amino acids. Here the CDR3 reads CASSIWQGNEKLFF. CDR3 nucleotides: TGTGCCAGTAGTATTTGGCAGGGCAACGAAAAACTGTTTTTT.

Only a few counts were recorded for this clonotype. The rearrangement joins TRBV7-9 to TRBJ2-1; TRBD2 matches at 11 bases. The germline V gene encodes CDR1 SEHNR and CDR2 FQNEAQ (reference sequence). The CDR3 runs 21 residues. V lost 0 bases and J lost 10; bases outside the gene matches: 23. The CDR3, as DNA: TGTGCCAGCAGCTTAGCGTCCGTATGGGGACGTAGCGGGAGGGCCGGAGCCGAGCAGTTCTTC. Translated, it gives CASSLASVWGRSGRAGAEQFF. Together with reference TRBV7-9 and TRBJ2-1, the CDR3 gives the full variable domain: DTGVSQNPRHKITKRGQNVTFRCDPISEHNRLYWYRQTLGQGPEFLTYFQNEAQLEKSRLLSDRFSAERPKGSFSTLEIQRTEQGDSAMYLCASSLASVWGRSGRAGAEQFFGPGTRLTVL.

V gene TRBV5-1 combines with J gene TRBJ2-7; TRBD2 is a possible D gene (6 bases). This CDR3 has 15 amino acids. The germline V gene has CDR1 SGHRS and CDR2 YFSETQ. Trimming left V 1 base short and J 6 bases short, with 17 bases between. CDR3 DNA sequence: TGCGCCAGCAGCTTGTTGTCTAGCGTTGATGGCGAGCAGTACTTC. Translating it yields CASSLLSSVDGEQYF.

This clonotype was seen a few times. The CDR3 region is CASSGRDGANTEAFF. CDR3 coding DNA: TGTGCCAGCAGTGGTAGAGACGGAGCGAACACTGAAGCTTTCTTT. The chain couples TRBV25-1 to TRBJ1-1; D not resolved. This CDR3 has 15 amino acids. V lost 4 bases and J 1 base, leaving 13 bases between the germline ends. The germline CDR1 and CDR2 sequences are MGHDK and SYGVNS.

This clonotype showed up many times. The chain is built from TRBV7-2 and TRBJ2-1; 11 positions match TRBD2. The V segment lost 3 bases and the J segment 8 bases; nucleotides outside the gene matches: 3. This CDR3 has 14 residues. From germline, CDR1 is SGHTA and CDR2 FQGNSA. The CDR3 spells CASSFSGRADEQFF. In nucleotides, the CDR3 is TGTGCCAGCAGCTTTAGCGGGAGGGCGGATGAGCAGTTCTTC.

The CDR3 coding sequence is TGTGCCAGCAGTTGGGAGGGCCCCCTTGCAACTAATGAAAAACTGTTTTTT. It codes for CASSWEGPLATNEKLFF. The J gene is TRBJ1-4, the V gene TRBV12-3 or TRBV12-4; D unresolved. V was cut by 4 bases and J by 0 bases, with 15 bases left in between. This CDR3 is built from 17 residues.

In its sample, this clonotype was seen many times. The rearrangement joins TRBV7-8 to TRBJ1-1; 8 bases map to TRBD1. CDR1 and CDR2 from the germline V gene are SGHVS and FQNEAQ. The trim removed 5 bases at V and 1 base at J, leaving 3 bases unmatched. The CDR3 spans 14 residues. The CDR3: CASSPGQANTEAFF. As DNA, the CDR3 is TGTGCCAGCAGCCCGGGACAGGCGAACACTGAAGCTTTCTTT.

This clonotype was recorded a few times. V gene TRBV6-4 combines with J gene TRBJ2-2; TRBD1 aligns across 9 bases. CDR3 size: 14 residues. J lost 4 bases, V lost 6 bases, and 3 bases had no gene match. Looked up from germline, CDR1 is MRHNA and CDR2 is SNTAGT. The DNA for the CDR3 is TGTGCCAGCAGCCGGGACAGGGTCACCGGGGAGCTGTTTTTT. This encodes CASSRDRVTGELFF.

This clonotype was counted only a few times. The CDR3 spells CASSEGAGDHEQFF. The CDR3 nucleotides read TGTGCCAGCAGTGAAGGTGCGGGAGATCATGAGCAGTTCTTC. The V call is TRBV2, the J call TRBJ2-1; 7 nucleotides line up with TRBD2. This CDR3 is 14 amino acids long. J lost 8 bases, V lost 1 base, and 5 bases had no gene match. The germline gives CDR1 SNHLY, CDR2 FYNNEI.

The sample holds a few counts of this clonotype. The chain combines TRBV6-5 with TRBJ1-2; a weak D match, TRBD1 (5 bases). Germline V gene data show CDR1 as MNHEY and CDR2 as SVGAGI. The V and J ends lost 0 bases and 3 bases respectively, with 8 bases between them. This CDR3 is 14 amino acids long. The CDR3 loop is CASSYSSGHYGYTF. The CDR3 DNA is TGTGCCAGCAGTTACTCCTCAGGGCACTATGGCTACACCTTC.

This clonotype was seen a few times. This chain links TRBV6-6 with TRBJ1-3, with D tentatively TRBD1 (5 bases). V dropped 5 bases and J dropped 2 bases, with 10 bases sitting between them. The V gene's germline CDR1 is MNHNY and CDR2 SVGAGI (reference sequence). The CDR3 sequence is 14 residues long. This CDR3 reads CASSATGAGNTIYF. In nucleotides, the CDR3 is TGTGCCAGCAGTGCTACAGGAGCTGGAAACACCATATATTTT.

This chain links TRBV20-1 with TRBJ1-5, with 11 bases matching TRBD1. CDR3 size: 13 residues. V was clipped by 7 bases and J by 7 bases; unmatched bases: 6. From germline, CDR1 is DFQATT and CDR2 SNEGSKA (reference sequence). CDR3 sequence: CSVLDRGQQPQHF. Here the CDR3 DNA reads TGCAGTGTCCTGGACAGGGGGCAACAGCCCCAGCATTTT.

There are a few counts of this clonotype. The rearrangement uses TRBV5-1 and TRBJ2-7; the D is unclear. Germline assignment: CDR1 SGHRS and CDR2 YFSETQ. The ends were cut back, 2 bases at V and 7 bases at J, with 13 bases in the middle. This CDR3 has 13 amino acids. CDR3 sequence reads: CASSFSDNGEQYF. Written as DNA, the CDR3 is TGCGCCAGCAGCTTTAGTGACAACGGGGAGCAGTACTTC.

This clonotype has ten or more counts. The DNA for the CDR3 is TGTGCCAGCAGCGCGGGTCTTAATTCACCCCTCCACTTT. It encodes CASSAGLNSPLHF. The V call is TRBV7-2, the J call TRBJ1-6; D is unresolved. Looked up from germline, CDR1 is SGHTA and CDR2 is FQGNSA. With 5 bases removed from V and 6 bases from J, the gap between germline ends came to 8 bases. This CDR3 is 13 amino acids long.

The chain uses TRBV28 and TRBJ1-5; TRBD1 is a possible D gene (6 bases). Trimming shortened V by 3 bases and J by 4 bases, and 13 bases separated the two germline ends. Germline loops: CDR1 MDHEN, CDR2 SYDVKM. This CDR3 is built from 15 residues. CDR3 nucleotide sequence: TGTGCCAGCAGTTTCGGTCAGGGGCTAAATCAGCCCCAGCATTTT. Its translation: CASSFGQGLNQPQHF. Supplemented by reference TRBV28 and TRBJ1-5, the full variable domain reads DVKVTQSSRYLVKRTGEKVFLECVQDMDHENMFWYRQDPGLGLRLIYFSYDVKMKEKGDIPEGYSVSREKKERFSLILESASTNQTSMYLCASSFGQGLNQPQHFGDGTRLSIL.

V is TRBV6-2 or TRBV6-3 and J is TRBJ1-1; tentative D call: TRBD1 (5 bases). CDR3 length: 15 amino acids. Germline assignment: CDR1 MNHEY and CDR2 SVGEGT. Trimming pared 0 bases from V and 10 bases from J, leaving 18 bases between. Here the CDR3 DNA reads TGTGCCAGCAGTTACTCACCCCGTCGGGGACCTGGAGCTTTCTTT. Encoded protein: CASSYSPRRGPGAFF.

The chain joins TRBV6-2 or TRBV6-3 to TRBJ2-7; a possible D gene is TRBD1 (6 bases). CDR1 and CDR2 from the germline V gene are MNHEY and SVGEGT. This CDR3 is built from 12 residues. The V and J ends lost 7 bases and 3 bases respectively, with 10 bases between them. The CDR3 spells CASKGQNYEQYV. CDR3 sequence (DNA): TGTGCCAGCAAAGGACAGAACTACGAGCAGTACGTC.

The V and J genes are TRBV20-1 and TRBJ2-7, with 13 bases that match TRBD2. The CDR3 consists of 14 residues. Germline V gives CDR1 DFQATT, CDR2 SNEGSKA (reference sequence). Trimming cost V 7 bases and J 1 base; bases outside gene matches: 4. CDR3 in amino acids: CSVETSGRSYEQYF. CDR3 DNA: TGCAGTGTTGAGACTAGCGGGAGGTCCTACGAGCAGTACTTC.